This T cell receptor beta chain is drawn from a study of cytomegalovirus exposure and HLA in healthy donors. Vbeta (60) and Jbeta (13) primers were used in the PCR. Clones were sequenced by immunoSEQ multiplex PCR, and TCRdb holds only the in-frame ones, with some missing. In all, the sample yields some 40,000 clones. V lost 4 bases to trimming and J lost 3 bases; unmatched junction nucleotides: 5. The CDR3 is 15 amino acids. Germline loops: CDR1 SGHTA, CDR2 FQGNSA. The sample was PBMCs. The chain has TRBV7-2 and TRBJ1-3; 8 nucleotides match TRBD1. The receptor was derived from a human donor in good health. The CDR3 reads CASSYQGAGGNTIYF. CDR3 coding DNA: TGTGCCAGCAGCTACCAGGGGGCTGGTGGAAACACCATATATTTT.